The clone carrying this T cell receptor beta chain occurred a few times. This sample was included in a study of T cells in Graves' hyperthyroidism and ophthalmopathy. The source material, RNA transcripts, was used to amplify TCR beta CDR3 regions. Using the HTBI primer set, a first-round RT-PCR was run on the TCR CDR3. TCRdb itself ran the multiplex PCR reads through MiXCR, one entry per CDR3 protein. The sample includes approximately 710,000 distinct CDR3 sequences, 17% of them seen just once. V was pared by 6 bases and J by 0 bases, with 12 bases between. Germline loops: CDR1 MNHEY, CDR2 SMNVEV (reference sequence). CDR3 size: 15 residues.

Material for sequencing was blood. The rearrangement uses TRBV27 and TRBJ2-1; a possible D gene is TRBD2 (6 bases). The TCR sequence derives from a man between 50 and 59 years old with Graves' hyperthyroidism. In DNA form, the CDR3 reads TGTGCCAGCAGACTCGGGACTTACTCCTACAATGAGCAGTTCTTC. Its protein is CASRLGTYSYNEQFF.